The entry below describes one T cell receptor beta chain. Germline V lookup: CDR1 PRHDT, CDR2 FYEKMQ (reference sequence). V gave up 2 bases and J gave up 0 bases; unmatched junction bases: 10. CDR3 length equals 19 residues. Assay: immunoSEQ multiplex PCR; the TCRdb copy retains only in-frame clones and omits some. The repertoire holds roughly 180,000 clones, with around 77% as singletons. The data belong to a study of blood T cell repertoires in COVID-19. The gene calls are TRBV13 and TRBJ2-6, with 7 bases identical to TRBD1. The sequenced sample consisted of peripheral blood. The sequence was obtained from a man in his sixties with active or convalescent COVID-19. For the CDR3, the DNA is TGTGCCAGCAGCTTACGTTTTGGGACAGTCCTCTCTGGGGCCAACGTCCTGACTTTC. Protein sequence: CASSLRFGTVLSGANVLTF.